These T cell receptor beta chains were read from a single sample in a study of T cell clones after liver transplantation. Antigens for these TCRs are unknown. TCRdb keeps only in-frame clones here, not all; method: immunoSEQ multiplex PCR. This sample yields 4,500 to 6,000 clones, of which 35% to 50% are seen a single time; about an eighth belongs to the top ten. Sequencing was carried out using CD4+ T cells from cultured PBMCs. All receptors come from a human patient who received a liver transplant. The graft donor may be the source of some T cells. Both conserved end residues are part of each CDR3. D genes are given only for firm matches. A clone size is listed for some rows: how often the clone was seen (once, few, many), or a class if it is expanded.

j_call d_call clone_size v_call cdr3_aa cdr3_nt
TRBJ2-1 TRBD2 medium-sized TRBV5-1 CASSLSPGTSGRAEFF TGCGCCAGCAGCTTGAGCCCCGGGACTAGCGGGAGGGCGGAGTTCTTC
TRBJ1-1 - few TRBV5-1 CASSFVAGGDTEAFF TGCGCCAGCAGCTTTGTGGCCGGAGGGGACACTGAAGCTTTCTTT
TRBJ2-1 - large TRBV2 CASSETQAPDNEQFF TGTGCCAGCAGTGAAACCCAGGCCCCGGACAATGAGCAGTTCTTC
TRBJ1-1 - - TRBV5-4 CASSLWPNTEAFF TGTGCCAGCAGCTTGTGGCCAAACACTGAAGCTTTCTTT
TRBJ1-5 - medium-sized TRBV5-1 CASSPEGIQPQHF TGCGCCAGCAGCCCGGAGGGGATTCAGCCCCAGCATTTT
TRBJ2-3 - - TRBV7-2 CASSFGVADTQYF TGTGCCAGCAGCTTCGGGGTGGCAGATACGCAGTATTTT
TRBJ2-1 - - TRBV15 CATSRTEYNEQFF TGTGCCACCAGCAGAACCGAATACAATGAGCAGTTCTTC
TRBJ2-7 TRBD2 - TRBV7-3 CASSRGLADEQYF TGTGCCAGCAGCCGGGGACTAGCTGACGAGCAGTACTTC
TRBJ2-1 - - TRBV6-5 CASSRYNEQFF TGTGCCAGCAGCCGCTACAATGAGCAGTTCTTC
TRBJ1-1 - few TRBV19 CASSMSHGGAAGRAEAFF TGTGCCAGTAGTATGTCCCACGGAGGGGCCGCAGGGAGGGCTGAAGCTTTCTTT
TRBJ1-2 - - TRBV27 CASKTGPTYGYTF TGTGCCAGCAAGACCGGTCCAACTTATGGCTACACCTTC
TRBJ1-5 - - TRBV19 CASSRGDYLQPQHF TGTGCCAGTAGTCGGGGGGACTATTTGCAGCCCCAGCATTTT
TRBJ2-7 TRBD2 - TRBV10-3 CAISTTPGLAEEQYF TGTGCCATCAGTACAACTCCGGGACTAGCGGAAGAGCAGTACTTC
TRBJ2-1 TRBD2 - TRBV7-8 CASSLALAGVNEQFF TGTGCCAGCAGCTTGGCGTTGGCGGGAGTTAATGAGCAGTTCTTC
TRBJ1-2 - - TRBV28 CASSLLRVNYGYTF TGTGCCAGCAGTTTATTGAGGGTGAACTATGGCTACACCTTC